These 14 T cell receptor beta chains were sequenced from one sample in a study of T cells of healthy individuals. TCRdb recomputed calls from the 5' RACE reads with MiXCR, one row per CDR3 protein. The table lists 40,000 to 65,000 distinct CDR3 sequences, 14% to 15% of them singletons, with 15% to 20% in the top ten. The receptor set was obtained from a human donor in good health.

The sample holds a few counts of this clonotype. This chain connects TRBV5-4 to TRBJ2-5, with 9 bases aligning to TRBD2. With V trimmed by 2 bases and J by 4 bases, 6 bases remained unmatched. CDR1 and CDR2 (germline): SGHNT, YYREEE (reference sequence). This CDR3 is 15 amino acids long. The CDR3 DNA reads TGTGCCAGCAGCTTAAAGCGGGAGGTGACAGAGACCCAGTACTTC. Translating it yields CASSLKREVTETQYF.

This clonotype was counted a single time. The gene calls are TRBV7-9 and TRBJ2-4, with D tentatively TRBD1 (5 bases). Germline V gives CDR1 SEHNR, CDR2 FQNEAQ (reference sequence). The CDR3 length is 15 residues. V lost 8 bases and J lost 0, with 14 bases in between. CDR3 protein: CASLRRDRAKNIQYF. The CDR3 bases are TGTGCCAGCTTGAGAAGAGACAGAGCCAAAAACATTCAGTACTTC.

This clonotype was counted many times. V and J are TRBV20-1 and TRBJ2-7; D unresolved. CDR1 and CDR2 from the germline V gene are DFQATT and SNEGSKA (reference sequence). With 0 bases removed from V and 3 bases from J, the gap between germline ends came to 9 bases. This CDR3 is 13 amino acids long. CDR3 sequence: CSARDYVSYEQYF. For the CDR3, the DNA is TGCAGTGCTAGAGATTATGTCAGCTACGAGCAGTACTTC.

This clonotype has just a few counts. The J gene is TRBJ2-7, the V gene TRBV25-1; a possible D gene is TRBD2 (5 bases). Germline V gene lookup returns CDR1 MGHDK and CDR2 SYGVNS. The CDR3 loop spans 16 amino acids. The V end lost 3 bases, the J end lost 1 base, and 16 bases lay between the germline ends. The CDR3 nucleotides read TGTGCCAGCAGTGATACTTTAAGGGTAGCGTCCTACGAGCAGTACTTC. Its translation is CASSDTLRVASYEQYF.

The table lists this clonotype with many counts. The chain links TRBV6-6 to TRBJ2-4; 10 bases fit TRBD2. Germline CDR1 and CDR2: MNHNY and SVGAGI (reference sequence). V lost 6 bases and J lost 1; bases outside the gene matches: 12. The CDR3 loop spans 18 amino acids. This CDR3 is CASRHRALAGDAKNIQYF. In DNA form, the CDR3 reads TGTGCCAGCAGGCACAGGGCTCTAGCGGGAGACGCCAAAAACATTCAGTACTTC.

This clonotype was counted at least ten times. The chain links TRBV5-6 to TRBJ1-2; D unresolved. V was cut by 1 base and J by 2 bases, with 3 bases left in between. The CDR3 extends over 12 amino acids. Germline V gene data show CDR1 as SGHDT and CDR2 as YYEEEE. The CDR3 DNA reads TGTGCCAGCAGCTTGAGGAACTATGGCTACACCTTC. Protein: CASSLRNYGYTF.

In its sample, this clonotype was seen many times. For the CDR3, the DNA is TGTGCCAGCAGTCCTCTAGGGAGGGGGCTTTACAATGAGCAGTTCTTC. It codes for CASSPLGRGLYNEQFF. The chain combines TRBV6-5 with TRBJ2-1, with D tentatively TRBD1 or TRBD2 (7 bases each). This CDR3 region has 16 residues. V lost 5 bases and J lost 4, with 18 bases in between. In germline, CDR1 is MNHEY, CDR2 SVGAGI.

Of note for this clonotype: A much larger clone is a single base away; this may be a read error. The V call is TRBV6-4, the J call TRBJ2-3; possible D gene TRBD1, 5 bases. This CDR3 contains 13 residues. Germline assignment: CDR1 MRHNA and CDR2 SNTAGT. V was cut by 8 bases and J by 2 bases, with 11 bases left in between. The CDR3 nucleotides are TGTGCCAGCGGGGCTGTGCACACAGATACGCAGTATTTT. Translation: CASGAVHTDTQYF.

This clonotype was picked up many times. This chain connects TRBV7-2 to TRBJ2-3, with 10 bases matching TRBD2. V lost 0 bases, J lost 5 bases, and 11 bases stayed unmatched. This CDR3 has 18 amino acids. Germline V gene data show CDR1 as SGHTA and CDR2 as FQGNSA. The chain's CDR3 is CASSLAGRSGGAEDTQYF. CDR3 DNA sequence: TGTGCCAGCAGCTTAGCGGGTCGGAGCGGGGGGGCGGAAGATACGCAGTATTTT.

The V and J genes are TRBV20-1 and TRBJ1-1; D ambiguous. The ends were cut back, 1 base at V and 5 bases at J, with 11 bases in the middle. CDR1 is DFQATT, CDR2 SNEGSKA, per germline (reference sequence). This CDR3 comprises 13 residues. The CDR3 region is CSARGSTRTEAFF. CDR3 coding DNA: TGCAGTGCTAGAGGGTCCACTAGGACTGAAGCTTTCTTT.

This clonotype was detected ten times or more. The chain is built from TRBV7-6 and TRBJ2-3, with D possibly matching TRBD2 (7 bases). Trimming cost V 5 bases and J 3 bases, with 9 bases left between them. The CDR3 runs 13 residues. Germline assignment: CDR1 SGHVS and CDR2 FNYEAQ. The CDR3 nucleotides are TGTGCCAGCAGCCGGGGGGCGACAGATACGCAGTATTTT. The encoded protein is CASSRGATDTQYF.

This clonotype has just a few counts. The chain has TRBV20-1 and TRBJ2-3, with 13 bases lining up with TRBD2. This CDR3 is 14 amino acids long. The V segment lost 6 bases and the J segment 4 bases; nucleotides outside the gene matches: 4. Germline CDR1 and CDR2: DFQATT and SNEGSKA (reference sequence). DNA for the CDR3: TGCAGTGCCCCTACTAGCGGGGGGGCAGATACGCAGTATTTT. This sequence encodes CSAPTSGGADTQYF.

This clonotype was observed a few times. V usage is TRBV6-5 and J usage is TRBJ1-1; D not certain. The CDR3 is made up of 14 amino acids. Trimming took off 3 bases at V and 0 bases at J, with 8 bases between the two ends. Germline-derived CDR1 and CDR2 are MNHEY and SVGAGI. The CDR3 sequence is CASSYPGMNTEAFF. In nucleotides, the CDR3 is TGTGCCAGCAGTTATCCAGGCATGAACACTGAAGCTTTCTTT.

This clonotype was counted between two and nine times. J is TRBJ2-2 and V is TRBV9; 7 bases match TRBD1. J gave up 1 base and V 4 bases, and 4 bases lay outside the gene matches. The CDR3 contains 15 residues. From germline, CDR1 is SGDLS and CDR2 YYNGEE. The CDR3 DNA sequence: TGTGCCAGCAGCATGAGACAGGGGAACACCGGGGAGCTGTTTTTT. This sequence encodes CASSMRQGNTGELFF.